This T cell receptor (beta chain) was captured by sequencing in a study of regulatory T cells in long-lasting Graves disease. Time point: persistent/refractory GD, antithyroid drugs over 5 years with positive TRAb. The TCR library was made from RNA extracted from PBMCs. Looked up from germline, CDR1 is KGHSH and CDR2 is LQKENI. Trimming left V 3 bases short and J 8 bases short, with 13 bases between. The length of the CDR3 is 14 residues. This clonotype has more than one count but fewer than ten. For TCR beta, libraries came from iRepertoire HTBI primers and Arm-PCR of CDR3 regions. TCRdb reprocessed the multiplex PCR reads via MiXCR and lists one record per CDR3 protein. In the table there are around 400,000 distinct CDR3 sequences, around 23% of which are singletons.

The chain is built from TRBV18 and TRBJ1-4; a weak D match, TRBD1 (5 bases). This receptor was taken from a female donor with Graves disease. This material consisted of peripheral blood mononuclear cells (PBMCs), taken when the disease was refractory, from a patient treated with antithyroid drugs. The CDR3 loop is CASSPREDSEKLFF. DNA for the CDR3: TGTGCCAGCTCACCCAGGGAGGATTCCGAAAAACTGTTTTTT.